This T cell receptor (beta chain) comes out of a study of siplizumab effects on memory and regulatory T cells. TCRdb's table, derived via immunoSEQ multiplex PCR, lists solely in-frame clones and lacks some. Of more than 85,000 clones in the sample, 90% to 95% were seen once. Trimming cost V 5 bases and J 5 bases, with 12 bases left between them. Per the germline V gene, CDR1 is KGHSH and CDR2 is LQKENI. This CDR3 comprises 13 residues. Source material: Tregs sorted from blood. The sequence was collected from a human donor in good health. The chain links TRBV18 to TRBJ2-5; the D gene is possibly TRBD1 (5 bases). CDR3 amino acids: CASSKGVQETQYF. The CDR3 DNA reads TGTGCCAGCTCAAAAGGGGTACAGGAGACCCAGTACTTC.